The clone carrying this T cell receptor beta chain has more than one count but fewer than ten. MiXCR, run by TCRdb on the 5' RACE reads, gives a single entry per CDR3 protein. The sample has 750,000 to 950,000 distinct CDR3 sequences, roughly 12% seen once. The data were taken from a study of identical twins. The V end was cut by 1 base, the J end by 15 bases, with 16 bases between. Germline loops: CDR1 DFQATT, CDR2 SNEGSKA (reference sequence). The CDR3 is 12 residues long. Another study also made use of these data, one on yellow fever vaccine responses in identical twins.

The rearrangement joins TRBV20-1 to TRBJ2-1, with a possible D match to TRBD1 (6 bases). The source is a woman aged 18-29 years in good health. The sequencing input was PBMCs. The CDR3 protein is CSARVVDSRRFF. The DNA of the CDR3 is TGCAGTGCTAGAGTCGTGGACAGTCGGCGGTTCTTC.